Included here is one TCR beta chain sequence, with context. This sample is part of a study of metastatic and nonmetastatic thyroid tumors. Study in general: Where malignant and benign thyroid patients were concerned, repertoires were compared across blood and tumor or nodule tissue.

TCRdb re-called the PCR reads through MiXCR. The sample holds about 17,000 clones, less than 30% seen once. From germline, CDR1 is LGHDT and CDR2 YNNKEL (reference sequence). The CDR3 sequence is 12 residues long. V lost 4 bases and J 13 bases, leaving 14 bases between the germline ends. Not a single patient had been given any form of treatment at any point before undergoing thyroid surgery. The sample taken for sequencing was tumor tissue. V is TRBV3-1 and J is TRBJ2-1; D not resolved. This receptor was obtained from a female donor with papillary thyroid cancer or a benign thyroid nodule (not recorded which). Some clones in this sample may be carry-over from other donors' samples. The CDR3 nucleotides read TGTGCCAGCAGCCCTAGGGCTTCCGATCAGTTCTTC. It codes for CASSPRASDQFF.